Only a few counts were recorded for the clone carrying this T cell receptor beta chain. Its antigen is currently unknown. Germline CDR1 reads SGHRS; CDR2 reads YFSETQ. This CDR3 spans 16 amino acids. V shed 1 base and J 8 bases; nucleotides not matched to a gene: 10. This sample was taken from a study of cytomegalovirus exposure and HLA in healthy donors. Study-wide results and limits: An analysis done earlier found most TCR beta V segments productive about 90% or about 30% of the time.

The primer mix had 60 Vbeta and 13 Jbeta primers. TCRdb's copy holds only in-frame clones and misses some; the assay was immunoSEQ multiplex PCR. The sample yields roughly 97,000 clones, over 65% seen once. The sample taken for sequencing was PBMCs. V and J are TRBV5-1 and TRBJ2-1, with 9 nucleotides matching TRBD2. This receptor was obtained from a woman in her thirties or forties in good health and CMV-seronegative. Here the CDR3 reads CASSLTWAGGLDEQFF. The CDR3 DNA follows: TGCGCCAGCAGCTTGACTTGGGCGGGAGGGCTTGATGAGCAGTTCTTC.